This T cell receptor (beta chain) was recorded in a study of regulatory T cells in long-lasting Graves disease. CDR3 size: 16 residues. V dropped 8 bases and J dropped 2; count of bases not matched to a gene: 9. Time point meaning: persistent/refractory GD, antithyroid drugs over 5 years with positive TRAb. The TCR library was prepared using RNA isolated from PBMCs. With iRepertoire HTBI primers and Arm-PCR of CDR3 regions, TCR beta libraries were built. TCRdb analysed the multiplex PCR reads with MiXCR anew, one entry per CDR3 protein. Of 700,000 or so distinct CDR3 sequences in the sample, 30% are singletons; the top ten hold about 40%.

The input for sequencing was peripheral blood mononuclear cells (PBMCs), taken when the disease was refractory, from a patient treated with antithyroid drugs. The receptor's source is a female donor with Graves disease. The rearrangement uses TRBV12-3 or TRBV12-4 and TRBJ2-2; 9 nucleotides line up with TRBD2. DNA for the CDR3: TGTGCCAGCCGACGACCCGGGACTAGCAACACCGGGGAGCTGTTTTTT. Translated, it gives CASRRPGTSNTGELFF.